Reported below is one TCR beta chain. Its antigen is not identified. Generated by immunoSEQ multiplex PCR, the TCRdb table keeps only in-frame clones and is missing some. This sample has some 99,000 clones; roughly 85% occur once, and the top ten carry approximately 0.49%. The data derive from a study of OX40 agonist ivuxolimab in advanced cancers. General study results and limits: Certain nonresponders additionally had low normalized T-cell clonal expansion.

With baseline, cycle 4 day 1, and cycle 7 day 1 as timepoints, blood was sampled. Source: CD4+ or CD8+ T cells sorted from blood, taken in a trial of the OX40 agonist ivuxolimab. This TCR derives from an adult with an advanced solid tumor such as melanoma, head and neck, liver or kidney cancer.

CDR3 sequence (DNA): TGTGCCAGTAGTCGAGCCGGGGACAGGAACTACGAGCAGTACTTC. As protein: CASSRAGDRNYEQYF. The V and J genes are TRBV19 and TRBJ2-7; 8 bases are shared with TRBD1. Germline V gives CDR1 LNHDA, CDR2 SQIVND (reference sequence). V shed 5 bases and J 3 bases; nucleotides not matched to a gene: 9. This CDR3 region has 15 residues.